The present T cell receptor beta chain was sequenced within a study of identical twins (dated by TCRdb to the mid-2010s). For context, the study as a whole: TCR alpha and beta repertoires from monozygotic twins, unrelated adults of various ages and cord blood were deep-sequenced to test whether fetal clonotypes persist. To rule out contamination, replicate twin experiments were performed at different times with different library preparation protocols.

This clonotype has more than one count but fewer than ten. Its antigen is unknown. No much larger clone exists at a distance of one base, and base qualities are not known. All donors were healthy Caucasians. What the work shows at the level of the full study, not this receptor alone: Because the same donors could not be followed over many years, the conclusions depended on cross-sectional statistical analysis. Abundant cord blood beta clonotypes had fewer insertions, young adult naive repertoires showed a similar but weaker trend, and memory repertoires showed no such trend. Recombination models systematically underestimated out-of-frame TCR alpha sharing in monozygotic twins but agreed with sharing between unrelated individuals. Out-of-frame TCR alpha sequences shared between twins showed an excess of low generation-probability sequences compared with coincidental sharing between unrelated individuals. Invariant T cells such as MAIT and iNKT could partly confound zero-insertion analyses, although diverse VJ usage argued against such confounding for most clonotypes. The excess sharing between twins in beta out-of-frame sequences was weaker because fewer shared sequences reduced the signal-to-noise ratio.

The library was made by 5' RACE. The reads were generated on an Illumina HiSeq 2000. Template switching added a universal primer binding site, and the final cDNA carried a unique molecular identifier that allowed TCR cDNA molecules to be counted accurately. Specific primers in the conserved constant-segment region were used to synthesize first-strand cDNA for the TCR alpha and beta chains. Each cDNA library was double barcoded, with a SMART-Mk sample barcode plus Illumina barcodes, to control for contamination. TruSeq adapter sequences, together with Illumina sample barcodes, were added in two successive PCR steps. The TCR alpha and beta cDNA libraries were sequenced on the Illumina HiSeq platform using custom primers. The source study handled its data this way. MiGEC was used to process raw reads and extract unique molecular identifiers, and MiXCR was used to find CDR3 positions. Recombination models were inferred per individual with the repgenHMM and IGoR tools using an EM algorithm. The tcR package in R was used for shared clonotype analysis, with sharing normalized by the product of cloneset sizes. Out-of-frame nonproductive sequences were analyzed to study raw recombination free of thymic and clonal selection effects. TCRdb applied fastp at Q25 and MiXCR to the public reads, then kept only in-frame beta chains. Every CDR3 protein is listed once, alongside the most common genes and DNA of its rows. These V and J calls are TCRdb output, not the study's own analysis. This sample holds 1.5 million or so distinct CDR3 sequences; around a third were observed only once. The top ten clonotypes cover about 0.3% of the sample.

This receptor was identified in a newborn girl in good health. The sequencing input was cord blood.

The DNA reads as follows: TGCAGTGCTAGAGCCCCGGACAGGGGGTACGAGCAGTACTTC. This codes for CSARAPDRGYEQYF. This sequence uses TRBV20-1 and TRBJ2-7; TRBD1 aligns with 10 central bases. The CDR3 holds 14 amino acids from the cysteine to the phenylalanine. Just the 42-base CDR3 DNA is kept, in frame starting at base 1. Clipping removes 1 base from V and 4 bases from J, with 4 as the unmatched junction base count. CDR1 and CDR2 are drawn from the germline V gene (reference sequence): DFQATT, SNEGSKA.